The source of this T cell receptor beta chain is a study of a mutant IDH1 vaccine in newly diagnosed glioma. This clone turned up a few times. Its specificity is not known. Time point specified: week 35, safety follow-up. In the vaccine, a single dose held 300 ug of the mutant IDH1 20-mer peptide, along with topical imiquimod. With 4 bases clipped from V and 8 bases from J, the junction kept 7 bases outside the gene matches. The CDR3 has 14 amino acids. Germline CDR1 is SGHRS and CDR2 is YFSETQ. Clones were sequenced by immunoSEQ multiplex PCR, and TCRdb holds only the in-frame ones, with some missing. The table records 40,000 to 55,000 clones, approximately 80% of them present only once.

The sample was PBMCs, taken from a glioma patient whose treatment included an IDH1 peptide vaccine. This TCR derives from a man in his forties with glioma. The chain uses TRBV5-1 and TRBJ1-4; 8 bases agree with TRBD1. The CDR3 DNA follows: TGCGCCAGCAGCCCGACAGGGGAGAAGGAAAAACTGTTTTTT. Residues: CASSPTGEKEKLFF.